The present entry profiles one TCR beta chain with its context. Its antigen is undetermined. The data are from a study of shared clonotypes between healthy human individuals. Overall study: Donors had three CD4 naive, three CD4 memory, two CD8 naive and one CD8 memory plate apiece. Overall study findings and caveats: Sequencing of the sorted subsets was shown by rarefaction to be incomplete despite large depth. Sampling used blood alone; tissue repertoires probably differ.

Germline lookup yields CDR1 MNHEY and CDR2 SMNVEV (reference sequence). This CDR3 has 14 residues. V was trimmed by 3 bases and J by 5 bases, leaving 14 bases between them. Measured with immunoSEQ multiplex PCR; TCRdb has only the in-frame clones, and not every one. This sample carries over 850,000 clones, approximately 80% of them seen once, and the ten largest clones take 0.55% to 0.7%. This receptor was obtained from a man aged 18-30 years in good health. Some clones in this sample may be carry-over from other donors' samples. V and J are TRBV27 and TRBJ2-7; possible D gene TRBD2, 6 bases. Input material: memory CD4+ T cells from PBMCs. Subset denoted: CD45RA-negative fraction. This chain's CDR3 is CASSFSGDQDEQYF. Written as DNA, the CDR3 is TGTGCCAGCAGTTTCTCGGGAGATCAGGACGAGCAGTACTTC.